Detailed here is one TCR beta chain. The antigen is unknown. This record comes from a study of graft-versus-host responses after intestinal transplantation. Study-wide background: Each transplant was multivisceral, liver-intestinal, or isolated intestinal. Anti-thymocyte globulin induction preceded around 3 years of tacrolimus and steroid maintenance in all recipients.

Whole-study results and caveats: Detection of GvH clones occurred in recipient marrow, and some had their first appearance in ileum or blood. Allografts of one patient group, those with graft-donor T cell macrochimerism, had high graft-versus-host to host-versus-graft clonal ratios.

The protocol was immunoSEQ multiplex PCR, while the TCRdb copy is restricted to in-frame clones and leaves out a portion. This sample has some 93,000 clones, with more than 85% found just once. The junction had 9 bases not matched to a gene; V was cut back by 3 bases and J by 4 bases. The CDR3 covers 16 residues. Germline V gene data show CDR1 as MNHEY and CDR2 as SVGAGI. This TCR was sampled from a human donor who received an intestinal transplant. The specimen was unstimulated CD8+ T cells sorted from spleen or lymph node cells, collected before intestinal transplant. The chain has TRBV6-5 and TRBJ2-5; 9 bases are a match to TRBD2. As DNA, the CDR3 is TGTGCCAGCAGTTATGGGGGCGCGGGGGGGCGAGAGACCCAGTACTTC. Protein sequence: CASSYGGAGGRETQYF.